Listed here are 16 T cell receptor beta chains from one sample, sequenced in a study of blood T cells in healthy people across ages. Primed by a sample-barcoded 5' primer and a J-beta primer mix, a second PCR proceeded for roughly 6 to 12 cycles. TCRdb passed the 5' RACE reads through MiXCR, listing each CDR3 protein once. The sample has roughly 1,500,000 distinct CDR3 sequences; approximately 42% are singletons. The sequenced sample consisted of blood. These receptors originate from a woman between 18 and 29 years old in good health.

The chain employs TRBV10-3 and TRBJ2-4; TRBD2 matches at 9 bases. The J call is uncertain, as TRBJ2-7 better fits the DNA end. CDR3 length: 14 residues. The germline V gene encodes CDR1 ENHRY and CDR2 SYGVKD. CDR3 coding DNA: TGTGCCATCAGTGTGGGGACTAGCCGGGACGAGCAGTACTTC. Translated, it gives CAISVGTSRDEQYF.

The chain joins TRBV12-3 or TRBV12-4 to TRBJ1-1; D is possibly TRBD1 (6 bases). The CDR3 consists of 14 residues. The ends were cut back, 2 bases at V and 7 bases at J, with 14 bases in the middle. The CDR3 DNA is TGTGCCAGCAGTTTACTCGGACAGCCTTATGAAGCTTTCTTT. Protein sequence: CASSLLGQPYEAFF.

This rearrangement joins TRBV7-2 to TRBJ1-1; possible D gene TRBD1, 5 bases. The CDR3 is 15 residues long. Germline V CDR1 and CDR2: SGHTA, FQGNSA. V was trimmed by 1 base and J by 4 bases, leaving 13 bases between them. The CDR3 DNA reads TGTGCCAGCAGCTTAGAATGGGGTGGGGGCACTGAAGCTTTCTTT. As protein: CASSLEWGGGTEAFF.

In this sample, this clonotype turned up a few times. The V call is TRBV28, the J call TRBJ1-6; D gene uncertain. Trimming removed 7 bases from V and 6 bases from J, with 13 bases in between. Per the germline V gene, CDR1 is MDHEN and CDR2 is SYDVKM. The CDR3 is 14 amino acids. The CDR3 protein is CASNPTNGNSPLHF. DNA of the CDR3: TGTGCCAGCAACCCAACTAATGGTAATTCACCCCTCCACTTT.

The rearrangement joins TRBV6-1 to TRBJ1-2, with 10 positions matching TRBD1. Germline values: CDR1 MNHNS, CDR2 SASEGT. The CDR3 length is 17 residues. V gave up 5 bases and J gave up 4 bases; unmatched junction bases: 13. The CDR3 sequence is CASSTSPPGQGSYGYTF. CDR3 in DNA: TGTGCCAGCAGTACAAGTCCTCCGGGACAGGGGAGCTATGGCTACACCTTC.

The rearrangement links TRBV5-5 to TRBJ2-3, with D perhaps matching TRBD2 (5 bases). Trimming removed 0 bases at V and 4 bases at J, with 12 bases between. The CDR3 is 15 residues long. The germline CDR1 and CDR2 sequences are SGHKS and YYEKEE (reference sequence). The DNA of the CDR3 is TGTGCCAGCAGCTTGGTTACCCAGAGGGCAGATACGCAGTATTTT. Its translation: CASSLVTQRADTQYF. Looking up the rest from reference TRBV5-5 and TRBJ2-3 gives the full variable domain: DAGVTQSPTHLIKTRGQQVTLRCSPISGHKSVSWYQQVLGQGPQFIFQYYEKEERGRGNFPDRFSARQFPNYSSELNVNALLLGDSALYLCASSLVTQRADTQYFGPGTRLTVL.

The rearrangement uses TRBV20-1 and TRBJ1-2; D gene ambiguous. V lost 4 bases, J lost 0 bases, and 12 bases lay in between. The germline V gene encodes CDR1 DFQATT and CDR2 SNEGSKA (reference sequence). The CDR3 covers 14 residues. CDR3 DNA: TGCAGTGCTATCGGGGAAGGAGCTAACTATGGCTACACCTTC. Translated, it gives CSAIGEGANYGYTF.

CDR3 DNA: TGCGCCAGCAGTGAGTCGACTCGGGCGGGGGGCCAGGATACGCAGTATTTT. Translating it yields CASSESTRAGGQDTQYF. The chain combines TRBV10-1 with TRBJ2-3, with TRBD2 matching 8 bases. Per the germline V gene, CDR1 is WNHNN and CDR2 is SYGVQD (reference sequence). J was trimmed by 6 bases and V by 0 bases; bases with no gene match: 11. This CDR3 has 17 amino acids.

This chain joins TRBV5-1 and TRBJ2-5; 8 bases match TRBD2. Looked up from germline, CDR1 is SGHRS and CDR2 is YFSETQ. The CDR3 covers 16 residues. Trimming removed 4 bases from V and 5 bases from J; junction bases left unmatched: 13. The CDR3 nucleotides are TGCGCCAGCAGCCCGACCGGGACTAGTGATGCGGAGACCCAGTACTTC. Amino acid sequence: CASSPTGTSDAETQYF.

The sample holds a few counts of this clonotype. The chain employs TRBV2 and TRBJ2-2; 8 bases are shared with TRBD1. The germline gives CDR1 SNHLY, CDR2 FYNNEI. The CDR3 extends over 16 amino acids. The V and J ends lost 8 bases and 5 bases, in that order; junction bases with no gene match: 13. The CDR3 protein is CASGTSGTGKTGELFF. The CDR3 nucleotides read TGTGCCAGCGGTACCTCCGGGACAGGAAAAACCGGGGAGCTGTTTTTT.

This clonotype was found a few times. The chain links TRBV18 to TRBJ2-7, with 10 bases lining up with TRBD2. V lost 3 bases to trimming and J lost 7 bases; unmatched junction nucleotides: 6. The CDR3 loop spans 14 amino acids. The germline CDR1 and CDR2 sequences are KGHSH and LQKENI. This chain's CDR3 is CASSPGLANGEQYF. The DNA for the CDR3 is TGTGCCAGCTCACCGGGACTAGCGAACGGAGAGCAGTACTTC.

The V and J genes are TRBV30 and TRBJ2-3; 10 positions agree with TRBD1. Unmatched junction bases numbered 10, after V lost 8 bases and J lost 5 bases. Germline values: CDR1 GTSNPN, CDR2 SVGIG (reference sequence). This CDR3 spans 14 amino acids. CDR3 protein: CAVFGTGDGDTQYF. The CDR3 DNA follows: TGTGCCGTATTCGGGACAGGGGATGGAGATACGCAGTATTTT.

The chain employs TRBV2 and TRBJ1-2; D not certain. V was clipped by 7 bases and J by 3 bases, with 21 bases between them. CDR1 is SNHLY and CDR2 is FYNNEI in the germline V gene. The CDR3 spans 16 residues. Written as DNA, the CDR3 is TGTGCCAGCACCTTGAGTGGGCAGAGGGCTGACTATGGCTACACCTTC. Translation gives CASTLSGQRADYGYTF. The full variable domain, with the rest looked up from reference TRBV2 and TRBJ1-2, is EPEVTQTPSHQVTQMGQEVILRCVPISNHLYFYWYRQILGQKVEFLVSFYNNEISEKSEIFDDQFSVERPDGSNFTLKIRSTKLEDSAMYFCASTLSGQRADYGYTFGSGTRLTVV.

The chain is built from TRBV6-6 and TRBJ2-5, with TRBD2 matching over 12 bases. V shed 6 bases and J 3 bases; nucleotides not matched to a gene: 2. The CDR3 has 14 residues. CDR1 is MNHNY and CDR2 is SVGAGI in the germline V gene (reference sequence). This CDR3 is CASRRTSGKETQYF. The CDR3 bases are TGTGCCAGCAGGCGGACTAGCGGGAAAGAGACCCAGTACTTC.

This clonotype was found a few times. The chain carries TRBV4-1 and TRBJ2-7, with 9 bases lining up with TRBD2. After removal of 1 base from V and 1 base from J, the junction contained 8 bases not matched to a gene. The germline gives CDR1 MGHRA, CDR2 YSYEKL. CDR3 size: 17 residues. In DNA form, the CDR3 reads TGCGCCAGCAGCCAAGTGTTGGCTAGCGGGGATTCCTACGAGCAGTACTTC. Translation gives CASSQVLASGDSYEQYF.

This clonotype was detected a few times. This sequence joins TRBV7-9 and TRBJ2-7; 7 bases line up with TRBD1. From germline, CDR1 is SEHNR and CDR2 FQNEAQ (reference sequence). The V and J ends lost 5 bases and 3 bases, in that order; junction bases with no gene match: 19. The CDR3 has 18 amino acids. The CDR3: CASSPSDVSGTDLYEQYF. CDR3 DNA: TGTGCCAGCAGCCCCTCCGATGTGTCCGGGACAGATCTCTACGAGCAGTACTTC.